This TCR beta chain was profiled in a study of T cells in Graves' hyperthyroidism and ophthalmopathy. Findings of the study overall: A median about 6 months before onset, the model predicted ophthalmopathy.

The CDR3 regions of TCR beta were amplified from RNA transcripts. With the HTBI primer set, the TCR CDR3 went through a first round of RT-PCR. TCRdb redid the calling of the multiplex PCR reads with MiXCR, one entry per CDR3 protein. The repertoire consists of hundreds of thousands of distinct CDR3 sequences, with roughly 15% occurring once and the leading ten covering roughly 10%. V was trimmed by 5 bases and J by 3 bases, leaving 14 bases between them. Per the germline V gene, CDR1 is MNHEY and CDR2 is SVGEGT. CDR3 length equals 14 residues. This clonotype was seen at least ten times. Its antigen is as yet unknown.

This chain uses TRBV6-2 or TRBV6-3 with TRBJ2-7; weak D call: TRBD2 (5 bases). The TCR sequence derives from a woman aged 18-30 years with Graves' hyperthyroidism. Specimen: blood. CDR3: CASSTRDHDYEQYF. The CDR3 DNA follows: TGTGCCAGCAGTACTAGAGACCATGACTACGAGCAGTACTTC.